This TCR beta chain derives from a study of CD8+CD57+ T cells in acquired aplastic anemia. Notes on the study in general: Between patients and controls, CD8+ Simpson's diversity did not vary significantly.

Worth noting for this clonotype: Its specificity is unknown.

Genomic DNA constituted the template upon which TCR beta VDJ and CDR3 profiling was performed. TCRdb reanalysed the reads using MiXCR and keeps one entry per CDR3 protein. This table holds just over 200,000 distinct CDR3 sequences, about 62% found once. This CDR3 region has 17 residues. The J segment lost 0 bases and the V segment lost 1 base, leaving 5 bases of the junction unmatched. Germline CDR1 is MGHDK and CDR2 is SYGVNS. Patients sequenced had flow cytometry evidence of CD8+CD57+ cell expansion. None of the patients had been given any therapy when their blood was sampled. The rearrangement uses TRBV25-1 and TRBJ2-1; 8 bases line up with TRBD1. The clonotype was recovered from a human donor with aplastic anemia. Material for sequencing was sorted CD4+, CD8+, or CD8+CD57+ T cells (not recorded which) from PBMCs. CDR3 nucleotides: TGTGCCAGCAGTGAATTCGGGACAGGAAGCTCCTACAATGAGCAGTTCTTC. Protein product: CASSEFGTGSSYNEQFF. Looking up the rest from reference TRBV25-1 and TRBJ2-1 gives the full variable domain: EADIYQTPRYLVIGTGKKITLECSQTMGHDKMYWYQQDPGMELHLIHYSYGVNSTEKGDLSSESTVSRIRTEHFPLTLESARPSHTSQYLCASSEFGTGSSYNEQFFGPGTRLTVL.